The 23 T cell receptor beta chains presented below share a single source sample, sequenced in a study of regulatory T cells (dated by TCRdb to the late 2010s). Overall study outcomes, separate from this receptor: Regulatory T cells from CD3G-deficient patients showed reduced Shannon diversity compared with autologous conventional CD4+ cells and with control regulatory T cells.

The library was built by means of the immunoSEQ multiplex PCR assay. For the multiplex PCR, 52 forward TRBV primers and 13 reverse TRBJ primers were used, and amplification bias was corrected with both assay-based and computational methods. TCRdb took over this immuneACCESS table, retaining in-frame rearrangements with V and J assigned. Such tables are incomplete; in checked studies, under half of the missing clones stem from an unresolved V gene, and the remainder is unexplained. This sample gives about 5,700 clones in total; more than 80% of them show up just once. The ten largest clones take up approximately 1.9% of the sample. The antigens of these receptors remain unknown. The sequencing sample was made of CD4+ Tregs sorted from blood. The receptor set was obtained from a person aged 18 to 35 with CD3G deficiency.

The V and J genes are TRBV6-1 and TRBJ2-2; D possibly corresponds to TRBD2 (5 bases). CDR1 is MNHNS, CDR2 SASEGT, per germline. The CDR3 extends over 15 amino acids. Trimming removed 4 bases from V and 6 bases from J, with 15 bases in between. CDR3 amino acids: CASSVSRRGSGELFF. CDR3 DNA sequence: TGTGCCAGCAGTGTCTCCAGGAGAGGGTCCGGGGAGCTGTTTTTT.

This chain connects TRBV5-1 to TRBJ1-2; 7 bases line up with TRBD1. This CDR3 has 16 residues. The germline gives CDR1 SGHRS, CDR2 YFSETQ. V shed 7 bases, J shed 0 bases, and the junction held 12 bases outside the gene matches. CDR3 in DNA: TGCGCCAGCTCCCCCAGGGGGGGCCCAGCTAACTATGGCTACACCTTC. It encodes CASSPRGGPANYGYTF.

The chain has TRBV19 and TRBJ2-1, with D possibly called TRBD1 or TRBD2 (5 bases each). V lost 3 bases to trimming and J lost 12 bases, with 9 bases between them. Germline lookup yields CDR1 LNHDA and CDR2 SQIVND (reference sequence). CDR3 size: 11 residues. The CDR3 loop is CASSMGTTQFF. In DNA form, the CDR3 reads TGTGCCAGTAGTATGGGGACCACGCAGTTCTTC. Drawing the rest from reference TRBV19 and TRBJ2-1, the complete variable domain is DGGITQSPKYLFRKEGQNVTLSCEQNLNHDAMYWYRQDPGQGLRLIYYSQIVNDFQKGDIAEGYSVSREKKESFPLTVTSAQKNPTAFYLCASSMGTTQFFGPGTRLTVL.

This rearrangement joins TRBV6-1 to TRBJ1-1; tentatively, D is TRBD1 (5 bases). CDR1 MNHNS and CDR2 SASEGT come from the germline V gene. CDR3 length: 14 amino acids. The ends were cut back, 5 bases at V and 4 bases at J, with 14 bases in the middle. CDR3 nucleotide sequence: TGTGCCAGCAGTCTCCGACAGACTGGCACTGAAGCTTTCTTT. Its protein product is CASSLRQTGTEAFF.

This clone was observed once. The gene calls are TRBV28 and TRBJ2-1; D remains ambiguous. Germline assignment: CDR1 MDHEN and CDR2 SYDVKM. CDR3 length equals 14 residues. Trimming took off 2 bases at V and 5 bases at J, with 10 bases between the two ends. CDR3 amino acids: CASSLGSADNEQFF. CDR3 nucleotides: TGTGCCAGCAGTTTAGGCTCTGCCGACAATGAGCAGTTCTTC.

This chain uses TRBV30 with TRBJ2-5, with a possible D match to TRBD2 (5 bases). With 2 bases removed from V and 5 bases from J, the gap between germline ends came to 18 bases. CDR1 is GTSNPN, CDR2 SVGIG, per germline (reference sequence). The CDR3 is made up of 15 amino acids. Here the CDR3 DNA reads TGTGCCTGGAGTCTGAAGACTACCTTTAGGGAGACCCAGTACTTC. It encodes CAWSLKTTFRETQYF.

The chain has TRBV11-2 and TRBJ2-5, with a possible D match to TRBD1 (5 bases). V was cut by 1 base and J by 4 bases, with 7 bases left in between. Germline V lookup: CDR1 SGHAT, CDR2 FQNNGV. This CDR3 has 13 residues. The CDR3 DNA is TGTGCCAGCAGCTTAGGCAGGGTAGAGACCCAGTACTTC. This encodes CASSLGRVETQYF.

The V call is TRBV7-8, the J call TRBJ2-3, with D uncertain. The CDR3 consists of 14 residues. V lost 1 base to trimming and J lost 2 bases, with 7 bases between them. The germline V gene has CDR1 SGHVS and CDR2 FQNEAQ. CDR3: CASSLEAYTDTQYF. For the CDR3, the DNA is TGTGCCAGCAGCTTAGAGGCCTACACAGATACGCAGTATTTT.

The rearrangement uses TRBV19 and TRBJ1-2, with D perhaps TRBD1 (5 bases). V was trimmed by 5 bases and J by 1 base, leaving 8 bases between them. The CDR3 contains 13 residues. Germline V gene lookup returns CDR1 LNHDA and CDR2 SQIVND (reference sequence). The CDR3 DNA reads TGTGCCAGTAGTGTCGACAGTAACTATGGCTACACCTTC. Translating gives CASSVDSNYGYTF.

The V call is TRBV28, the J call TRBJ2-7, with TRBD2 as a possible D gene (7 bases). Germline lookup yields CDR1 MDHEN and CDR2 SYDVKM. V dropped 5 bases and J dropped 5 bases, with 16 bases sitting between them. This CDR3 comprises 14 residues. The CDR3 sequence is CASSGCGGRDEQYF. In nucleotides, the CDR3 is TGTGCCAGCAGTGGATGCGGGGGCCGGGACGAGCAGTACTTC.

The V and J genes are TRBV28 and TRBJ2-7, with D possibly being TRBD1 or TRBD2 (5 bases each). This CDR3 has 14 residues. The V and J ends lost 5 bases and 4 bases respectively, with 15 bases between them. Per the germline V gene, CDR1 is MDHEN and CDR2 is SYDVKM. The CDR3 nucleotides read TGTGCCAGCAGTCAACCGGGACGGATTTACGAGCAGTACTTC. This codes for CASSQPGRIYEQYF.

This clone came up once. This chain connects TRBV7-9 to TRBJ2-1, with TRBD2 matching 9 bases. The germline gives CDR1 SEHNR, CDR2 FQNEAQ (reference sequence). V trimming: 5 bases; J trimming: 3 bases; junction bases outside the gene matches: 14. The CDR3 covers 18 residues. CDR3 in amino acids: CASSLRPSTSGYYNEQFF. In DNA form, the CDR3 reads TGTGCCAGCAGCCTACGCCCTTCCACTAGCGGGTACTACAATGAGCAGTTCTTC.

The chain uses TRBV6-6 and TRBJ1-2; TRBD1 matches at 8 bases. Trimming removed 6 bases from V and 5 bases from J; junction bases left unmatched: 11. The CDR3 extends over 15 amino acids. Germline V gives CDR1 MNHNY, CDR2 SVGAGI (reference sequence). The CDR3 here is CASSAQGQGRYGYTF. The DNA for the CDR3 is TGTGCCAGCAGCGCACAAGGACAGGGCCGGTATGGCTACACCTTC.

The chain uses TRBV6-1 and TRBJ2-7; D remains unclear. Trimming took off 2 bases at V and 0 bases at J, with 5 bases between the two ends. The length of the CDR3 is 13 residues. CDR1 is MNHNS, CDR2 SASEGT, per germline. In DNA, the CDR3 is TGTGCCAGCAGTGAAAGGGTCTCCTACGAGCAGTACTTC. It specifies CASSERVSYEQYF.

The rearrangement links TRBV6-6 to TRBJ1-2; TRBD1 might be the D (6 bases). Germline loops: CDR1 MNHNY, CDR2 SVGAGI (reference sequence). Trimming took 5 bases from V and 4 from J, leaving 17 bases between them. This CDR3 has 15 amino acids. The DNA of the CDR3 is TGTGCCAGCAGTCAAGGGGGGGCTCGCCTCTATGGCTACACCTTC. Its protein is CASSQGGARLYGYTF.

This clone has more than one count but fewer than ten. This rearrangement joins TRBV30 to TRBJ1-2; 10 bases line up with TRBD1. CDR3 size: 13 residues. Per the germline V gene, CDR1 is GTSNPN and CDR2 is SVGIG (reference sequence). Trimming cost V 4 bases and J 4 bases; bases outside gene matches: 3. The CDR3 nucleotides are TGTGCCTGGAACCGGGACAGGGGCTATGGCTACACCTTC. It encodes CAWNRDRGYGYTF. Full variable domain (outside the CDR3, taken from reference TRBV30 and TRBJ1-2): SQTIHQWPATLVQPVGSPLSLECTVEGTSNPNLYWYRQAAGRGLQLLFYSVGIGQISSEVPQNLSASRPQDRQFILSSKKLLLSDSGFYLCAWNRDRGYGYTFGSGTRLTVV.

The rearrangement links TRBV28 to TRBJ2-1; 12 bases map to TRBD2. The CDR3 is 15 residues long. Trimming took 4 bases from V and 8 from J; bases not matched to a gene: 6. The germline gives CDR1 MDHEN, CDR2 SYDVKM. The CDR3 DNA follows: TGTGCCAGCAGTTCGACTAGCGGGAGTTGGGATGAGCAGTTCTTC. The encoded protein is CASSSTSGSWDEQFF.

The gene calls are TRBV5-1 and TRBJ2-3; 7 nucleotides align to TRBD2. The CDR3 sequence is 15 residues long. Trimming removed 4 bases from V and 5 bases from J; junction bases left unmatched: 10. From germline, CDR1 is SGHRS and CDR2 YFSETQ. The CDR3 region has the DNA TGCGCCAGCAGCGTTGGGACCCCGGGAGGAGATACGCAGTATTTT. Its translation is CASSVGTPGGDTQYF. The complete variable domain, with remaining parts taken from reference TRBV5-1 and TRBJ2-3, reads KAGVTQTPRYLIKTRGQQVTLSCSPISGHRSVSWYQQTPGQGLQFLFEYFSETQRNKGNFPGRFSGRQFSNSRSEMNVSTLELGDSALYLCASSVGTPGGDTQYFGPGTRLTVL.

CDR3 in amino acids: CASSLGQGAYNEQFF. The CDR3 coding sequence is TGTGCCAGCAGCTTAGGCCAGGGGGCATACAATGAGCAGTTCTTC. This rearrangement joins TRBV7-9 to TRBJ2-1; TRBD1 aligns across 8 bases. Germline V lookup: CDR1 SEHNR, CDR2 FQNEAQ (reference sequence). This CDR3 spans 15 amino acids. V dropped 1 base and J dropped 4; count of bases not matched to a gene: 3.

The rearrangement uses TRBV6-4 and TRBJ1-5; 10 bases agree with TRBD1. The ends lost 4 bases at V and 10 bases at J; junction bases unmatched: 13. CDR1 and CDR2 (germline): MRHNA, SNTAGT. The CDR3 runs 16 residues. Written as DNA, the CDR3 is TGTGCCAGCAGTGGTAAGGAGGACAGGGGGGGTGTACCCCAGCATTTT. The encoded protein is CASSGKEDRGGVPQHF.

The chain combines TRBV6-1 with TRBJ1-2, with no clear D. Looked up from germline, CDR1 is MNHNS and CDR2 is SASEGT. The CDR3 runs to 13 residues. Trimming cost V 5 bases and J 6 bases, with 13 bases left between them. CDR3 sequence (DNA): TGTGCCAGCAGTTTCGGATGGGGAAATGGCTACACCTTC. It specifies CASSFGWGNGYTF.

The chain combines TRBV6-1 with TRBJ1-4; the D is unclear. Deletions cut 3 bases from V and 10 bases from J, with 6 bases between. In germline, CDR1 is MNHNS, CDR2 SASEGT. This CDR3 has 11 amino acids. CDR3 residues: CASSDDAKLFF. The CDR3 DNA is TGTGCCAGCAGTGACGACGCAAAACTGTTTTTT.

V and J are TRBV7-8 and TRBJ2-7; weak D call: TRBD1 (6 bases). The CDR3 length is 14 residues. Deletions cut 2 bases from V and 5 bases from J, with 13 bases between. CDR1 and CDR2 (germline): SGHVS, FQNEAQ. CDR3 sequence reads: CASSLFTGYHEQYF. The CDR3 DNA is TGTGCCAGCAGCTTATTTACAGGGTACCACGAGCAGTACTTC.